Listed here are 5 T cell receptor beta chains from one sample, sequenced in a study of T cells after yellow fever vaccination. From the 5' RACE reads, TCRdb called clonotypes with MiXCR, one entry per CDR3 protein. The sample holds hundreds of thousands of distinct CDR3 sequences, roughly an eighth seen once. The specimen comprised PBMCs, sampled on the day of the yellow fever booster vaccination. Receptors originate from a man aged 25 to 40 who received the YFV17D yellow fever vaccine.

Ten or more counts support this clonotype. V gene TRBV5-1 combines with J gene TRBJ1-5; tentatively, D is TRBD1 (5 bases). V dropped 7 bases and J dropped 6 bases, with 20 bases sitting between them. The CDR3 runs to 15 residues. Germline lookup yields CDR1 SGHRS and CDR2 YFSETQ. The DNA for the CDR3 is TGCGCCAGCTCCCTTGGGGACCCGGGGAGTCAGCCCCAGCATTTT. This encodes CASSLGDPGSQPQHF. Full variable domain (rest looked up from reference TRBV5-1 and TRBJ1-5): KAGVTQTPRYLIKTRGQQVTLSCSPISGHRSVSWYQQTPGQGLQFLFEYFSETQRNKGNFPGRFSGRQFSNSRSEMNVSTLELGDSALYLCASSLGDPGSQPQHFGDGTRLSIL.

The sample holds a few counts of this clonotype. This rearrangement joins TRBV3-1 to TRBJ2-7; no reliable D call. Germline V CDR1 and CDR2: LGHDT, YNNKEL (reference sequence). This CDR3 has 13 amino acids. V lost 1 base and J 3 bases, leaving 7 bases between the germline ends. CDR3 amino acids: CASSQGPRYEQYF. The CDR3 coding sequence is TGTGCCAGCAGCCAAGGGCCTCGCTACGAGCAGTACTTC.

This clonotype came up a few times. V is TRBV27 and J is TRBJ2-2; perhaps TRBD2 as D (6 bases). Per germline, CDR1 MNHEY and CDR2 SMNVEV (reference sequence). Trimming took off 2 bases at V and 4 bases at J, with 17 bases between the two ends. The length of the CDR3 is 17 residues. The CDR3: CASSLEGVRDGTGELFF. As DNA, the CDR3 is TGTGCCAGCAGTTTAGAGGGTGTGCGGGATGGCACCGGGGAGCTGTTTTTT.

This clonotype was observed a handful of times. This sequence joins TRBV7-9 and TRBJ1-1; maybe TRBD1 (5 bases). Per germline, CDR1 SEHNR and CDR2 FQNEAQ (reference sequence). This CDR3 region has 14 residues. Trimming took off 4 bases at V and 1 base at J, with 10 bases between the two ends. Here the CDR3 reads CASSWGESNTEAFF. The DNA of the CDR3 is TGTGCCAGCAGCTGGGGGGAGTCGAACACTGAAGCTTTCTTT.

The chain couples TRBV7-9 to TRBJ2-3; D perhaps matches TRBD2 (6 bases). The CDR3 is 14 residues long. The V gene's germline CDR1 is SEHNR and CDR2 FQNEAQ (reference sequence). Deletions cut 7 bases from V and 6 bases from J, with 17 bases between. The DNA of the CDR3 is TGTGCCAGCACTGGGACTGCACACGAGGATACGCAGTATTTT. The encoded protein is CASTGTAHEDTQYF.